The 3 T cell receptor beta chains reported below all come from one sample, sequenced in a study of blood T cell repertoires in COVID-19. Sequencing was performed with immunoSEQ multiplex PCR; in TCRdb, only in-frame clones are kept and a portion is missing. Of roughly 60,000 clones in the sample, about four fifths were seen once. The source material was peripheral blood. Every receptor here comes from a human donor in a cohort sampled during active COVID-19.

The chain uses TRBV19 and TRBJ1-5; D not resolved. V was clipped by 6 bases and J by 3 bases, with 15 bases between them. CDR3 length: 15 residues. Germline V lookup: CDR1 LNHDA, CDR2 SQIVND (reference sequence). The CDR3 region is CASREGRSINQPQHF. The CDR3 nucleotides are TGTGCCAGTAGGGAAGGGAGGTCTATCAATCAGCCCCAGCATTTT.

The J gene is TRBJ2-1, the V gene TRBV2; the match to TRBD1 covers 9 bases. CDR1 and CDR2 from the germline V gene are SNHLY and FYNNEI. This CDR3 contains 13 residues. Trimming removed 8 bases from V and 6 bases from J; junction bases left unmatched: 5. CDR3 coding DNA: TGTGCCAGCGAAACGACAGGGGGCAATGAGCAGTTCTTC. Amino acids: CASETTGGNEQFF.

The chain combines TRBV5-5 with TRBJ1-5; no reliable D call. The germline V gene has CDR1 SGHKS and CDR2 YYEKEE (reference sequence). V lost 4 bases to trimming and J lost 3 bases, with 14 bases between them. The CDR3 totals 15 residues. CDR3 amino acids: CASSPGGVDNQPQHF. The DNA for the CDR3 is TGTGCCAGCAGCCCGGGCGGGGTTGACAATCAGCCCCAGCATTTT.